The clone carrying this TCR beta chain was observed once. The target antigen is unknown. This sample was included in a study of cytomegalovirus exposure and HLA in healthy donors. Primers: 60 Vbeta forward and 13 Jbeta reverse. Using immunoSEQ multiplex PCR, the repertoire was profiled, and TCRdb retains in-frame clones only, with some absent. The data hold 150,000 to 200,000 clones, with around 79% observed a single time. Study-wide findings and caveats: Most subjects had HLA-A and HLA-B alleles reportedly predicted accurately by TCR beta sequences. Later on, an analysis tied around 17,000 TCR beta sequences to HLA alleles at 0.05 false discovery rate. A missense variant in DCLRE1C was later tied to TCR beta V- and J-gene trimming. Near-uniform donor sequencing depth was presumed by presence/absence analyses.

The J segment lost 7 bases and the V segment lost 7 bases, leaving 5 bases of the junction unmatched. This CDR3 region has 14 residues. The germline V gene encodes CDR1 LNHDA and CDR2 SQIVND (reference sequence). Material for sequencing was PBMCs. This rearrangement joins TRBV19 to TRBJ2-2, with 11 bases matching TRBD1. The TCR sequence derives from a male donor in good health and CMV-seropositive. This CDR3 reads CASKRDRGDGELFF. The CDR3 DNA reads TGTGCCAGTAAAAGGGACAGGGGGGACGGGGAGCTGTTTTTT.